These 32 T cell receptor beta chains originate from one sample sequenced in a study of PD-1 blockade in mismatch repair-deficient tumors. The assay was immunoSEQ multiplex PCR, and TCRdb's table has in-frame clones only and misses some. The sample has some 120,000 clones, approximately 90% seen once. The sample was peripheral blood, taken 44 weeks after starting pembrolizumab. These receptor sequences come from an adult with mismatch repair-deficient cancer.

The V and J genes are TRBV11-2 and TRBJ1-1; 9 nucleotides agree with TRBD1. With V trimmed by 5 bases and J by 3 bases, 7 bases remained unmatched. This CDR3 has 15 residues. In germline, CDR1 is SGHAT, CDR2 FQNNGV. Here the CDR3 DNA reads TGTGCCAGCAGCCCCAAGGACAGGGGATACACTGAAGCTTTCTTT. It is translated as CASSPKDRGYTEAFF.

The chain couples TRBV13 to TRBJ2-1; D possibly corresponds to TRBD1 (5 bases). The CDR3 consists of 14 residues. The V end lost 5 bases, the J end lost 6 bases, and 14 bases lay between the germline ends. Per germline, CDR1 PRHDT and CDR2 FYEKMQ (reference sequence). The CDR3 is CASSHAEGVNEQFF. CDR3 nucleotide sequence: TGTGCCAGCAGCCACGCGGAAGGGGTCAATGAGCAGTTCTTC.

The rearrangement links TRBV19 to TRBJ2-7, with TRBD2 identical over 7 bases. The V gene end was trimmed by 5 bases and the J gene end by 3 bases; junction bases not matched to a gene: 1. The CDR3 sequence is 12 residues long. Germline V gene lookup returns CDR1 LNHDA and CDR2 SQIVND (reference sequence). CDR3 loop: CASSPSGYEQYF. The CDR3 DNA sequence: TGTGCCAGTAGTCCTAGCGGCTACGAGCAGTACTTC. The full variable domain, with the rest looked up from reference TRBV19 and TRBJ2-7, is DGGITQSPKYLFRKEGQNVTLSCEQNLNHDAMYWYRQDPGQGLRLIYYSQIVNDFQKGDIAEGYSVSREKKESFPLTVTSAQKNPTAFYLCASSPSGYEQYFGPGTRLTVT.

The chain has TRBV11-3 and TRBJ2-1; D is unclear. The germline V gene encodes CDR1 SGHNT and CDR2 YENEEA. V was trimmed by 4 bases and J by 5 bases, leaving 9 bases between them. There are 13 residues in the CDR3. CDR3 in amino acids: CASSSTSNNEQFF. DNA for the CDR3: TGTGCCAGCAGCTCTACCTCAAACAATGAGCAGTTCTTC.

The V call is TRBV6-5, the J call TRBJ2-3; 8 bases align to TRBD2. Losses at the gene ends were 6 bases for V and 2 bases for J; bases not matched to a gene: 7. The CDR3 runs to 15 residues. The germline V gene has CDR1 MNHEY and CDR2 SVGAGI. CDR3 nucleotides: TGTGCCAGCAGCCTCGGGAGGGCCCCCACAGATACGCAGTATTTT. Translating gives CASSLGRAPTDTQYF.

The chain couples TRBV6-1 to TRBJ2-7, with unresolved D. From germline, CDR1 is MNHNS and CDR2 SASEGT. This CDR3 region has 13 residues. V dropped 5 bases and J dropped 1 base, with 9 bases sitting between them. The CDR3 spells CASSYPGSYEQYF. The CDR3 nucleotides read TGTGCCAGCAGTTATCCAGGATCCTACGAGCAGTACTTC.

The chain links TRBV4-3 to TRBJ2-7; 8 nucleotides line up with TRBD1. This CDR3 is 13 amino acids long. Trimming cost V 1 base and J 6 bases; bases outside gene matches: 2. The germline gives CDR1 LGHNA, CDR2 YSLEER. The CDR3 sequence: CASSQGTGLEQYF. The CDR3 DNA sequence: TGCGCCAGCAGCCAAGGGACAGGGCTCGAGCAGTACTTC.

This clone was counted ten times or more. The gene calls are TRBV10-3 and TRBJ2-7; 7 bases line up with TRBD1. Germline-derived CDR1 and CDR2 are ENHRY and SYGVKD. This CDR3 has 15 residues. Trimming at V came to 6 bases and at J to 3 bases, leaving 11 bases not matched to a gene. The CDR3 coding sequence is TGTGCCATCAGAGACCCACAGGGGACCTACTACGAGCAGTACTTC. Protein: CAIRDPQGTYYEQYF.

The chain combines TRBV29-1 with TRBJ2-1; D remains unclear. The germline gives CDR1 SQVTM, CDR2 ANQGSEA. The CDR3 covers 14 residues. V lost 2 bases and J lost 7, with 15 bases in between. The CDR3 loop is CSVEPEMTGNEQFF. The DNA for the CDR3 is TGCAGCGTTGAACCAGAAATGACTGGGAATGAGCAGTTCTTC.

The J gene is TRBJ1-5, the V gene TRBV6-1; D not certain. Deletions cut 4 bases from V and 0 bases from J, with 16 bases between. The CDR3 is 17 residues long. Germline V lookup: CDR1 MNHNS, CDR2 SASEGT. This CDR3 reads CASSVMKGSYSNQPQHF. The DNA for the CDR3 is TGTGCCAGCAGTGTAATGAAAGGCTCCTATAGCAATCAGCCCCAGCATTTT.

CDR3 DNA sequence: TGTGCCAGCAGCCCCCGGGGACTAGCGGGACCCTACGAGCAGTACTTC. This encodes CASSPRGLAGPYEQYF. The chain carries TRBV9 and TRBJ2-7, with 13 bases identical to TRBD2. Trimming cost V 4 bases and J 2 bases; bases outside gene matches: 6. Looked up from germline, CDR1 is SGDLS and CDR2 is YYNGEE. The CDR3 loop spans 16 amino acids.

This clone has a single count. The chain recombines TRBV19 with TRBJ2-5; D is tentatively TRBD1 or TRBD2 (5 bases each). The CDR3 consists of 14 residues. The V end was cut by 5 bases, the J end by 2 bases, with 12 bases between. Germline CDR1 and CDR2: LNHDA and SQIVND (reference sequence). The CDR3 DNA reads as TGTGCCAGTAGTCCTGGGACGGAGCAAGAGACCCAGTACTTC. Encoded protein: CASSPGTEQETQYF.

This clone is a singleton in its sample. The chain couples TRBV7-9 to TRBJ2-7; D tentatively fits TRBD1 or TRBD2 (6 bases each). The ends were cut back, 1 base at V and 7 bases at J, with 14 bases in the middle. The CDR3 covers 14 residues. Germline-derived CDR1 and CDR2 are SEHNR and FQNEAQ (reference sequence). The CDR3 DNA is TGTGCCAGCAGCTTAGAGTGGGGGGCGGAGGAGCAGTACTTC. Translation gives CASSLEWGAEEQYF. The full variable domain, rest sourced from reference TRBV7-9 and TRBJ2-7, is DTGVSQNPRHKITKRGQNVTFRCDPISEHNRLYWYRQTLGQGPEFLTYFQNEAQLEKSRLLSDRFSAERPKGSFSTLEIQRTEQGDSAMYLCASSLEWGAEEQYFGPGTRLTVT.

CDR3 loop: CASTPPFGRSSYNEQFF. Written as DNA, the CDR3 is TGTGCCAGCACCCCCCCGTTTGGTAGAAGCTCCTACAATGAGCAGTTCTTC. The rearrangement joins TRBV9 to TRBJ2-1; unclear D gene. Deletions cut 6 bases from V and 0 bases from J, with 19 bases between. The CDR3 runs to 17 residues. Germline V lookup: CDR1 SGDLS, CDR2 YYNGEE.

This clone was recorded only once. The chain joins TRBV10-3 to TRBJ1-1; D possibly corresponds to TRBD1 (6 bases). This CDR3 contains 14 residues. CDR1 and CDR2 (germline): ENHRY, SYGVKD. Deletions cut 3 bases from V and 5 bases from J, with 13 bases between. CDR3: CAISDRQEGTEAFF. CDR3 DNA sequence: TGTGCCATCAGTGATAGACAGGAAGGGACTGAAGCTTTCTTT.

CDR3 sequence (DNA): TGTGCCAGCACTGACGTCTTAAGTCAGCCCCAGCATTTT. This translates into CASTDVLSQPQHF. The chain carries TRBV6-6 and TRBJ1-5; D unresolved. The V and J ends lost 7 bases and 6 bases respectively, with 13 bases between them. The CDR3 loop spans 13 amino acids. Germline V lookup: CDR1 MNHNY, CDR2 SVGAGI (reference sequence).

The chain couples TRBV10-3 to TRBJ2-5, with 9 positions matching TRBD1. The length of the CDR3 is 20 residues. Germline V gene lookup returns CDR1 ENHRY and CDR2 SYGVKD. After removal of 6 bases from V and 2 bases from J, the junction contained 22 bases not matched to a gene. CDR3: CAISGTGTQLKRFEQETQYF. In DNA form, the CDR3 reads TGTGCCATCAGCGGGACAGGGACACAACTAAAACGGTTCGAACAAGAGACCCAGTACTTC.

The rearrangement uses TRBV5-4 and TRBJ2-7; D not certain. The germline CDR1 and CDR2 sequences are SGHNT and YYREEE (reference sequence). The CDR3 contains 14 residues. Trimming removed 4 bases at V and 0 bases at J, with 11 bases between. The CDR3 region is CASSATPVSYEQYF. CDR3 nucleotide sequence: TGTGCCAGCAGCGCCACGCCCGTCTCCTACGAGCAGTACTTC. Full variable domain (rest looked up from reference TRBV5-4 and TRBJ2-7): ETGVTQSPTHLIKTRGQQVTLRCSSQSGHNTVSWYQQALGQGPQFIFQYYREEENGRGNFPPRFSGLQFPNYSSELNVNALELDDSALYLCASSATPVSYEQYFGPGTRLTVT.

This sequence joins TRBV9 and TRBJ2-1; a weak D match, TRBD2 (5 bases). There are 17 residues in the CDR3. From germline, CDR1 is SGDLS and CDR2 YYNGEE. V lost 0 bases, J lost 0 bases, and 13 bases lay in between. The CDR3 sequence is CASSVGWEYSSYNEQFF. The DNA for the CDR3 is TGTGCCAGCAGCGTAGGGTGGGAGTACAGCTCCTACAATGAGCAGTTCTTC.

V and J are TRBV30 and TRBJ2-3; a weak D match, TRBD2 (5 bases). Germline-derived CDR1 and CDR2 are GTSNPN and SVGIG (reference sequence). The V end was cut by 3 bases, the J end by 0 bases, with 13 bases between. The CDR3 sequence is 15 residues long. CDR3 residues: CAWSKLGSSTDTQYF. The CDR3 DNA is TGTGCCTGGAGCAAACTAGGCTCTAGCACAGATACGCAGTATTTT.

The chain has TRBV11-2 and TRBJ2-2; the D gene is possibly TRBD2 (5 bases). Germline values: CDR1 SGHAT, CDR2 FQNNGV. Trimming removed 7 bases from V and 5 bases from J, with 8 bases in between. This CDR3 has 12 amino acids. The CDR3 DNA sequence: TGTGCCAGCACCTGGAGGACCGGGGAGCTGTTTTTT. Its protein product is CASTWRTGELFF. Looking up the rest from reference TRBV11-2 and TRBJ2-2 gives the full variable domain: EAGVAQSPRYKIIEKRQSVAFWCNPISGHATLYWYQQILGQGPKLLIQFQNNGVVDDSQLPKDRFSAERLKGVDSTLKIQPAKLEDSAVYLCASTWRTGELFFGEGSRLTVL.

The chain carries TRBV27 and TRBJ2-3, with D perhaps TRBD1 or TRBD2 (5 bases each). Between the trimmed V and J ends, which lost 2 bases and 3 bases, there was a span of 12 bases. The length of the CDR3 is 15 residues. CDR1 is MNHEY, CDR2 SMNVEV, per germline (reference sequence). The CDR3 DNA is TGTGCCAGCAGTTTAGGGACCACCATAACAGATACGCAGTATTTT. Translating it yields CASSLGTTITDTQYF.

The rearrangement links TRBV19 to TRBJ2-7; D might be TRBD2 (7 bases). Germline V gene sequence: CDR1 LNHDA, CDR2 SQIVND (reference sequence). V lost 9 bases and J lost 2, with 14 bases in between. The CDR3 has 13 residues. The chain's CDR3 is CASQGGVTYEQYF. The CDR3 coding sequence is TGTGCCAGCCAAGGGGGGGTCACCTACGAGCAGTACTTC.

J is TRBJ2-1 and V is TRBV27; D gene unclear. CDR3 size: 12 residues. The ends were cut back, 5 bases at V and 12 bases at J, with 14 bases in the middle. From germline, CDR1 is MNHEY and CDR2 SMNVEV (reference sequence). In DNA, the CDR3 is TGTGCCAGCAGTCCGATAAAGGGTTGGCAGTTCTTC. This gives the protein CASSPIKGWQFF.

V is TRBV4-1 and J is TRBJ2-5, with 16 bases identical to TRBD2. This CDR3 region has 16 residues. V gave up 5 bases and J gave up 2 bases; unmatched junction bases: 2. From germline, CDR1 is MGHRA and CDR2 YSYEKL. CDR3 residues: CASSMGLAGGQETQYF. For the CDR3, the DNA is TGCGCCAGCAGCATGGGACTAGCGGGAGGGCAAGAGACCCAGTACTTC.

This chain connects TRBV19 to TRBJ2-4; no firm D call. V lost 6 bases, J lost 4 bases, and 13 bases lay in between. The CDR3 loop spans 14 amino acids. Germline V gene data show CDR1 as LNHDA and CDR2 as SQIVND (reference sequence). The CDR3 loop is CASRPIGLKNIQYF. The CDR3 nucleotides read TGTGCCAGTAGGCCGATAGGCCTAAAAAACATTCAGTACTTC.

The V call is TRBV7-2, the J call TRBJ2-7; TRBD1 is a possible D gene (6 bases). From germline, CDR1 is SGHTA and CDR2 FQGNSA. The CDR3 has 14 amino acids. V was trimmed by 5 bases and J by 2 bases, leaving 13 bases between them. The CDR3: CASSAVTGPYEQYF. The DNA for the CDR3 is TGTGCCAGCAGCGCTGTGACAGGTCCCTACGAGCAGTACTTC.

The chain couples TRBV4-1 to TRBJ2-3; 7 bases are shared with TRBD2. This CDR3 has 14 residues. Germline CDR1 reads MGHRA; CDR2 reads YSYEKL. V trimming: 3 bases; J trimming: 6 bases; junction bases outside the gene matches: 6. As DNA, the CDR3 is TGCGCCAGCAGCCAGGGATGGGGGGGGGATACGCAGTATTTT. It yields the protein CASSQGWGGDTQYF.

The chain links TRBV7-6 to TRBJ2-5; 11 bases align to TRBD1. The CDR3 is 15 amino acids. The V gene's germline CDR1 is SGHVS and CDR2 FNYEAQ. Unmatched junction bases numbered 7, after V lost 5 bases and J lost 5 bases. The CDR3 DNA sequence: TGTGCCAGCAGCGAAGGACAGGGGGCGGGGGAGACCCAGTACTTC. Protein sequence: CASSEGQGAGETQYF.

This CDR3 reads CSLRQENTEAFF. The CDR3 DNA reads TGCAGCCTGCGACAGGAGAACACTGAAGCTTTCTTT. The chain is built from TRBV29-1 and TRBJ1-1, with TRBD1 as a possible D gene (6 bases). The germline gives CDR1 SQVTM, CDR2 ANQGSEA. CDR3 length equals 12 residues. V shed 8 bases and J shed 1 base, with 11 bases lying between them.

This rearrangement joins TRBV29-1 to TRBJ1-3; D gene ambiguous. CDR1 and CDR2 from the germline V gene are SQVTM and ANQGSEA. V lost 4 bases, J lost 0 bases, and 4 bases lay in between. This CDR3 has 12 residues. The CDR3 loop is CSVVISGNTIYF. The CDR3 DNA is TGCAGCGTTGTTATCTCTGGAAACACCATATATTTT.

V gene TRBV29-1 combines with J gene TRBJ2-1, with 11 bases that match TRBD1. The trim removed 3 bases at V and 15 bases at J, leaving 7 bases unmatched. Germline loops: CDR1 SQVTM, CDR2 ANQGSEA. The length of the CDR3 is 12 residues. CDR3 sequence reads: CSVDTGTGGSFF. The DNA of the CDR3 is TGCAGCGTTGATACCGGGACAGGGGGATCGTTCTTC.